In its sample, the clone carrying this TCR beta chain was seen a few times. Its antigen is unidentified. Treatment in this sample: roughly 11-day PBMC culture with coronavirus spike peptide pools or control peptides (ViraFEST assay). With the Oncomine TCR Beta short-read assay, DNA from cultured CD4+ T cells was sequenced. One entry per CDR3 protein results from TCRdb running MiXCR on the PCR reads. The data hold some 5,000 distinct CDR3 sequences, with about 57% observed a single time. The data originate from a study of vaccination and CD4 T cells after COVID-19. Points from the study as a whole: A comparatively limited set of convalescent patients was examined, with no early post-infection timepoints.

V lost 8 bases and J lost 6, with 22 bases in between. This CDR3 spans 14 amino acids. The V gene's germline CDR1 is DFQATT and CDR2 SNEGSKA (reference sequence). The sequence came from a human donor who had recovered from COVID-19. The J gene is TRBJ2-5, the V gene TRBV20-1; TRBD1 might be the D (6 bases). Sequencing was performed on CD4+ T cells from blood, cultured in vitro. The CDR3 bases are TGCAGTCCGACCGACTCGAAGGACAGTAAGACCCAGTACTTC. Amino acid sequence: CSPTDSKDSKTQYF.